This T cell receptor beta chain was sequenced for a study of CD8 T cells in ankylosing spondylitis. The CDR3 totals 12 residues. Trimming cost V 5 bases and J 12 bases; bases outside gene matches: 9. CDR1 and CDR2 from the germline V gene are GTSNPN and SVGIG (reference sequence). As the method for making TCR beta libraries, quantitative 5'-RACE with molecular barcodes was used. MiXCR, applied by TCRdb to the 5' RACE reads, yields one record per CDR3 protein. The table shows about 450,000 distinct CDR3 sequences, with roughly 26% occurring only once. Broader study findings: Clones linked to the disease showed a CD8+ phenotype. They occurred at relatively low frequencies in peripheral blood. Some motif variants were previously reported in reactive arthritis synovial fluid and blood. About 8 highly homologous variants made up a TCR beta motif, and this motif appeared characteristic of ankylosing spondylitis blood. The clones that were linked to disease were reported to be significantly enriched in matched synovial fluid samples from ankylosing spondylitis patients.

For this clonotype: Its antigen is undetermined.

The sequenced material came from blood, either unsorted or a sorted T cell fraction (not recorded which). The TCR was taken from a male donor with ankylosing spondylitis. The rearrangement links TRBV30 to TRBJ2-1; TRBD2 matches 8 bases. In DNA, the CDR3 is TGTGCCTGGGATGGGACTAGTCCAGGGCAGTTCTTC. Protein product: CAWDGTSPGQFF.